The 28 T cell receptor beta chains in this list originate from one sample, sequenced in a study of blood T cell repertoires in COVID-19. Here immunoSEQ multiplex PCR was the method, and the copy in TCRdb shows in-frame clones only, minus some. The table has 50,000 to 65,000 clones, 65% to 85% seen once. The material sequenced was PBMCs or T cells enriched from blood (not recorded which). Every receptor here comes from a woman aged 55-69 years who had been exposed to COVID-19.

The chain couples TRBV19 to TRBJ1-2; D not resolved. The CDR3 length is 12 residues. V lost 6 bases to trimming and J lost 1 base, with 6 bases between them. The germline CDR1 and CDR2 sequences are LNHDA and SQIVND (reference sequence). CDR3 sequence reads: CASREFNYGYTF. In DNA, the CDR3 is TGTGCCAGTAGGGAGTTTAACTATGGCTACACCTTC.

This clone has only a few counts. The CDR3 reads CASSRNPAGGLNEQFF. The CDR3 nucleotides read TGTGCCAGCAGTCGAAATCCAGCGGGAGGGCTAAATGAGCAGTTCTTC. The chain combines TRBV27 with TRBJ2-1, with 10 bases fitting TRBD2. Germline V gene sequence: CDR1 MNHEY, CDR2 SMNVEV (reference sequence). The CDR3 is made up of 16 amino acids. V was clipped by 5 bases and J by 7 bases; unmatched bases: 11.

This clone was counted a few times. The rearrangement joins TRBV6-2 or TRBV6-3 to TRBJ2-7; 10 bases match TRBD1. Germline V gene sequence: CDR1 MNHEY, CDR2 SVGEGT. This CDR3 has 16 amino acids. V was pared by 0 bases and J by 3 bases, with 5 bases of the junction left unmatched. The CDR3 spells CASSYSPGQGNYEQYF. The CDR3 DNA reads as TGTGCCAGCAGTTACTCGCCGGGACAGGGGAACTACGAGCAGTACTTC.

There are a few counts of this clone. DNA for the CDR3: TGTGCCAGCAGTGAAGGGGGGACCGAAAATCAGCCCCAGCATTTT. It specifies CASSEGGTENQPQHF. The chain combines TRBV25-1 with TRBJ1-5, with D perhaps TRBD1 (5 bases). The CDR3 extends over 15 amino acids. Trimming stripped 2 bases from V and 4 bases from J, with 12 bases between. Germline V CDR1 and CDR2: MGHDK, SYGVNS.

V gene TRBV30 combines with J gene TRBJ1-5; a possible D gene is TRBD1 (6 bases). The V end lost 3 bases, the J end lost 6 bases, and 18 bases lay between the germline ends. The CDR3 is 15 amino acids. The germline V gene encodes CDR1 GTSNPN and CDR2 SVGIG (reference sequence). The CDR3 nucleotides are TGTGCCTGGAGCGAGGGGGAGGGGTTTGGTCAGCCCCAGCATTTT. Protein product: CAWSEGEGFGQPQHF.

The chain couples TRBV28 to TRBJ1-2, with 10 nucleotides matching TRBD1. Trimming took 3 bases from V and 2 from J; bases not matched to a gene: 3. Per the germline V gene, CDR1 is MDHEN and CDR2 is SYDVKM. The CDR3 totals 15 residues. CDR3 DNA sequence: TGTGCCAGCAGTTTGGGACAGGGGAGAAACTATGGCTACACCTTC. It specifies CASSLGQGRNYGYTF.

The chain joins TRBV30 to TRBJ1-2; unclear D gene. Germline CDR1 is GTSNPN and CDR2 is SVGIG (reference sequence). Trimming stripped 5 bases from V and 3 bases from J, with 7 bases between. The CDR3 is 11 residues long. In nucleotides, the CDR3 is TGTGCCTGGGGCGGAGACTATGGCTACACCTTC. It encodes CAWGGDYGYTF.

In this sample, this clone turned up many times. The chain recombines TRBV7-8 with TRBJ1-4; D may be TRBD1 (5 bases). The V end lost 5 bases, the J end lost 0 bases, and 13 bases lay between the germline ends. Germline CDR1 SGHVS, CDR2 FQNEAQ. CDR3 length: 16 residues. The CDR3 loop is CASSPTEITTNEKLFF. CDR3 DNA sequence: TGTGCCAGCAGCCCGACAGAAATAACAACTAATGAAAAACTGTTTTTT.

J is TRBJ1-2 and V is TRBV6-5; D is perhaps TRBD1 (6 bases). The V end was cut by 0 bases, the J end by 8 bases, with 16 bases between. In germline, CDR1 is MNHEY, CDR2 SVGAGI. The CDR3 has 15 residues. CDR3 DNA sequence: TGTGCCAGCAGTTACTCCCCTACACATACAGGGGGCTACACCTTC. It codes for CASSYSPTHTGGYTF.

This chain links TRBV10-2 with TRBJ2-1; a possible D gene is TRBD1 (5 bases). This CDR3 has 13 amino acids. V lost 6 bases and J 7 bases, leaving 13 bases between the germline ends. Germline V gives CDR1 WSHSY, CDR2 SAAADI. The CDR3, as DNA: TGCGCCAGCAGCCCGACAGCGTTTAATGAGCAGTTCTTC. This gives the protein CASSPTAFNEQFF.

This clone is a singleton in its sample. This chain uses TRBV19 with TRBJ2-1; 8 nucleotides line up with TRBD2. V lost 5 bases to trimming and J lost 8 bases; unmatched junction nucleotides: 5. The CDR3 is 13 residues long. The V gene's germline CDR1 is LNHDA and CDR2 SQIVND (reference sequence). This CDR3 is CASSARGGDEQFF. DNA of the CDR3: TGTGCCAGTAGTGCCCGGGGGGGAGATGAGCAGTTCTTC.

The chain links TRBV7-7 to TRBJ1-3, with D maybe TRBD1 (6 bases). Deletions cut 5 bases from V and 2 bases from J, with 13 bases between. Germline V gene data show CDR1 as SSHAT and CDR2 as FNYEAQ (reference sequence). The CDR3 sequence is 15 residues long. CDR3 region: CASSLGRGTGNTIYF. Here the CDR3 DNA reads TGTGCCAGCAGCCTGGGGAGGGGGACTGGAAACACCATATATTTT. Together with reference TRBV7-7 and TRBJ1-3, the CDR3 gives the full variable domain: GAGVSQSPRYKVTKRGQDVTLRCDPISSHATLYWYQQALGQGPEFLTYFNYEAQPDKSGLPSDRFSAERPEGSISTLTIQRTEQRDSAMYRCASSLGRGTGNTIYFGEGSWLTVV.

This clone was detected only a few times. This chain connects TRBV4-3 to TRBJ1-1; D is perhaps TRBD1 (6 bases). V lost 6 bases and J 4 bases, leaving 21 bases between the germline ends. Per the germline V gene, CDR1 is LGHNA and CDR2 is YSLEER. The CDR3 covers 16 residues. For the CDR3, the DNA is TGCGCCAGCAGTCCCGCCCTTGAGGGGGTGGGCACTGAAGCTTTCTTT. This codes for CASSPALEGVGTEAFF.

CDR3 DNA sequence: TGTGCCAGCAGCCAAGTTGTCGGGAGCGGCTACGAGCAGTACTTC. Amino acid sequence: CASSQVVGSGYEQYF. This chain connects TRBV3-1 (or the pseudogene TRBV3-2) to TRBJ2-7, with D possibly TRBD2 on 6 matching bases. From germline, CDR1 is LGHDT and CDR2 YNNKEL (reference sequence). V was clipped by 1 base and J by 3 bases, with 13 bases between them. There are 15 residues in the CDR3.

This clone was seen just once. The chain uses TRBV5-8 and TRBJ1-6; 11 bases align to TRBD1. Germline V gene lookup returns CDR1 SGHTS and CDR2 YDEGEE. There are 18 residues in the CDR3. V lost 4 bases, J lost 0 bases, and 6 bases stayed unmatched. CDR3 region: CASSLDRGLSSYNSPLHF. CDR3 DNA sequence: TGTGCCAGCAGCCTGGACAGGGGGCTGAGCTCCTATAATTCACCCCTCCACTTT. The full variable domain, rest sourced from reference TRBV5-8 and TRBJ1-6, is EAGVTQSPTHLIKTRGQQATLRCSPISGHTSVYWYQQALGLGLQFLLWYDEGEERNRGNFPPRFSGRQFPNYSSELNVNALELEDSALYLCASSLDRGLSSYNSPLHFGNGTRLTVT.

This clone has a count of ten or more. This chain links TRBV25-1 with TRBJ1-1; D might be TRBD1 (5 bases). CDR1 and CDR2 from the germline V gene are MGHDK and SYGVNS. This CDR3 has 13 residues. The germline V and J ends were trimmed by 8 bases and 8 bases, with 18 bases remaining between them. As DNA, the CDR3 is TGTGCCAGCCTTCCCGGGGGGATTGGGGAAGCTTTCTTT. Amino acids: CASLPGGIGEAFF.

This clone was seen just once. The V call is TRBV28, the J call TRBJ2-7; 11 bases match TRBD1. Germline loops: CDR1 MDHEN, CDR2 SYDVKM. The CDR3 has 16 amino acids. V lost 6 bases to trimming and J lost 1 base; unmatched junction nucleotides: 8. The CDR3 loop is CASRGTGGQASYEQYF. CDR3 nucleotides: TGTGCCAGCAGAGGGACAGGGGGACAAGCATCCTACGAGCAGTACTTC.

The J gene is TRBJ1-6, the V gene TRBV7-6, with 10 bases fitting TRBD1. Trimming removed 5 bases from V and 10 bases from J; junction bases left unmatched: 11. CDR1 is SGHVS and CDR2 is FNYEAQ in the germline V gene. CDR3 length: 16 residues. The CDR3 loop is CASSLAPGTGESPLHF. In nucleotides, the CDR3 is TGTGCCAGCAGCCTCGCCCCGGGGACAGGGGAGTCACCCCTCCACTTT.

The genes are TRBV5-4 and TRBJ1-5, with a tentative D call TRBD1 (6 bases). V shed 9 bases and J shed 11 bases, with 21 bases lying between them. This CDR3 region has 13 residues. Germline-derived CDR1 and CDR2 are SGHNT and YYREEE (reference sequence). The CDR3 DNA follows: TGTGCCACGGGACAAGACAACAAGGGAACCCAGCATTTT. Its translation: CATGQDNKGTQHF. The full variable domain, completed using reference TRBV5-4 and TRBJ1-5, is ETGVTQSPTHLIKTRGQQVTLRCSSQSGHNTVSWYQQALGQGPQFIFQYYREEENGRGNFPPRFSGLQFPNYSSELNVNALELDDSALYLCATGQDNKGTQHFGDGTRLSIL.

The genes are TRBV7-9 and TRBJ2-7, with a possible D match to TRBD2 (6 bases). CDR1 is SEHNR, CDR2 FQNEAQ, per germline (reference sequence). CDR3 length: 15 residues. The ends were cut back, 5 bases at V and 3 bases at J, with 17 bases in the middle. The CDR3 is CASSLTGDPDYEQYF. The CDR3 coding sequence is TGTGCCAGCAGCCTAACGGGAGATCCCGACTACGAGCAGTACTTC.

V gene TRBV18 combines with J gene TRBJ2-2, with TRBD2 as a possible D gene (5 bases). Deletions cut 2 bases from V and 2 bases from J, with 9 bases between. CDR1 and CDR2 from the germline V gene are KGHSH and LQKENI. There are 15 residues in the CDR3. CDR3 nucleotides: TGTGCCAGCTCACCAGGAGGACCTAACACCGGGGAGCTGTTTTTT. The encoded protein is CASSPGGPNTGELFF.

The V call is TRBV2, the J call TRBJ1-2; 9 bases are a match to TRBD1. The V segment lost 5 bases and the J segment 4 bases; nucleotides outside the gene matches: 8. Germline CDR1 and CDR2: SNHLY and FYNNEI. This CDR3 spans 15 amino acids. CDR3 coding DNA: TGTGCCAGCAGTCTTAGACAGGGGGGTCCCTATGGCTACACCTTC. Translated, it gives CASSLRQGGPYGYTF.

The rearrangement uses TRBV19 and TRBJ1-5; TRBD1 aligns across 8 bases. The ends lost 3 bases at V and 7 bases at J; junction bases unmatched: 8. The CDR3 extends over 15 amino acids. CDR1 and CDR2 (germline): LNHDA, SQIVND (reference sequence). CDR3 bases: TGTGCCAGTAGTATGCTGGACAGGGTCAGGCAGCCCCAGCATTTT. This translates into CASSMLDRVRQPQHF.

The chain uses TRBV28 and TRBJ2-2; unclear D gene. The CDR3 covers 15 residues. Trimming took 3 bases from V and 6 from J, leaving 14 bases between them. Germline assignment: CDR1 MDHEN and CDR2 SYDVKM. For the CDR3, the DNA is TGTGCCAGCAGTTTCGTTGGTCACGCGTCCGGGGAGCTGTTTTTT. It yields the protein CASSFVGHASGELFF.

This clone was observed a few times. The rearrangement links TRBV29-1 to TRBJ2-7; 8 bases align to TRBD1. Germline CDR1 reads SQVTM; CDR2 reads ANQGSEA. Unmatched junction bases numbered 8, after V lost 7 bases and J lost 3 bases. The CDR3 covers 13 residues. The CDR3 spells CSASGTGFYEQYF. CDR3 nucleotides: TGCAGCGCATCCGGGACAGGTTTCTACGAGCAGTACTTC.

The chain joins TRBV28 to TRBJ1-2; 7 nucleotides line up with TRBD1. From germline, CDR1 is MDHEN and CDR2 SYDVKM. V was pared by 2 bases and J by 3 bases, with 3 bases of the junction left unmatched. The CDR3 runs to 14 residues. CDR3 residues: CASSLGGGHYGYTF. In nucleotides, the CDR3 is TGTGCCAGCAGTTTAGGAGGGGGCCACTATGGCTACACCTTC.

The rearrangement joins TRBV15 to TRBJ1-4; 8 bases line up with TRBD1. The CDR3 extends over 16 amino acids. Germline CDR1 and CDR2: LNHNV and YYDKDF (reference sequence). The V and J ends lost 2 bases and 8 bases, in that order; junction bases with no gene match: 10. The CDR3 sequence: CATSRPGQGGREKLFF. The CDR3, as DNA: TGTGCCACCAGCAGACCCGGACAGGGAGGTAGAGAAAAACTGTTTTTT.

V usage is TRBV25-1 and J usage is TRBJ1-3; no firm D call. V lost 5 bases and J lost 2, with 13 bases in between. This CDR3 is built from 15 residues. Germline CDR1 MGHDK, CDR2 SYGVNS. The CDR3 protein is CASSRGSGAGNTIYF. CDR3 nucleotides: TGTGCCAGCAGTAGAGGTTCCGGGGCTGGAAACACCATATATTTT.